The 18 T cell receptor beta chains listed next were all sequenced from one sample in a study of cytomegalovirus exposure and HLA in healthy donors. Primers included in the PCR were 60 Vbeta and 13 Jbeta primers. TCRdb's table, derived via immunoSEQ multiplex PCR, lists solely in-frame clones and lacks some. The sample lists 150,000 or so clones; around 9.7% were seen once. Sequences were obtained from PBMCs. The receptor set was obtained from a man aged 50-60 years in good health and CMV-seronegative.

CDR3 sequence reads: CASSGRGTGSYEQYF. The CDR3 nucleotides are TGTGCCAGCAGCGGAAGAGGGACAGGGTCCTACGAGCAGTACTTC. The gene calls are TRBV11-2 and TRBJ2-7; the match to TRBD1 covers 9 bases. The CDR3 runs to 15 residues. Germline V CDR1 and CDR2: SGHAT, FQNNGV. Losses at the gene ends were 5 bases for V and 1 base for J; bases not matched to a gene: 6.

V gene TRBV10-3 combines with J gene TRBJ2-7; D is possibly TRBD1 (6 bases). V lost 3 bases and J 3 bases, leaving 9 bases between the germline ends. CDR3 size: 13 residues. Germline assignment: CDR1 ENHRY and CDR2 SYGVKD. Here the CDR3 reads CAISELDSYEQYF. The CDR3 DNA sequence: TGTGCCATCAGTGAACTGGACAGCTACGAGCAGTACTTC.

This clone was counted between two and nine times. The rearrangement links TRBV10-2 to TRBJ2-7; TRBD2 aligns across 8 bases. This CDR3 spans 18 amino acids. Germline CDR1 WSHSY, CDR2 SAAADI. V lost 0 bases, J lost 5 bases, and 15 bases stayed unmatched. Written as DNA, the CDR3 is TGCGCCAGCAGTGAGTCGAAATACCAGCGGGAGTTTGTAAACGAGCAGTACTTC. Translation: CASSESKYQREFVNEQYF.

V is TRBV28 and J is TRBJ2-7, with D perhaps matching TRBD1 (5 bases). V was shortened by 6 bases and J by 6 bases, with 12 bases between the two germline ends. The length of the CDR3 is 12 residues. CDR1 MDHEN and CDR2 SYDVKM come from the germline V gene. The CDR3: CASSVRVGEQYF. Written as DNA, the CDR3 is TGTGCCAGCAGCGTCAGGGTCGGCGAGCAGTACTTC.

This rearrangement joins TRBV9 to TRBJ2-1, with 9 bases fitting TRBD2. Germline assignment: CDR1 SGDLS and CDR2 YYNGEE. The CDR3 is 15 amino acids. V lost 0 bases, J lost 6 bases, and 4 bases stayed unmatched. The CDR3 region has the DNA TGTGCCAGCAGCGTAGCAGCGGGGGGCGGCAATGAGCAGTTCTTC. Its protein product is CASSVAAGGGNEQFF.

In regard to this clone: At one boundary the junction diverges from the germline segment, which might be a read error. The chain is built from TRBV7-3 and TRBJ2-1, with 11 nucleotides matching TRBD2. The germline gives CDR1 SGHTA, CDR2 FQGTGA. The CDR3 runs to 15 residues. For the CDR3, the DNA is TGTGCCAGCAGCCTAACTAGCGGGAGTATAAATGAGCAGTTCTTC. This translates into CASSLTSGSINEQFF.

The chain has TRBV18 and TRBJ1-1; 9 bases agree with TRBD1. Looked up from germline, CDR1 is KGHSH and CDR2 is LQKENI. Trimming cost V 0 bases and J 9 bases; bases outside gene matches: 5. The CDR3 has 14 residues. CDR3 nucleotides: TGTGCCAGCTCACCACCCCAGGACAGGGGCAAAGCTTTCTTT. It translates to CASSPPQDRGKAFF.

This clone has just a few counts. The V gene is TRBV23-1, the J gene TRBJ2-5; TRBD2 matches at 8 bases. TRBV23-1 is an ORF; its function is uncertain. With 10 bases clipped from V and 2 bases from J, the junction kept 15 bases outside the gene matches. The CDR3 is 16 amino acids. CDR3 protein: CAKPAGGHKSQETQYF. For the CDR3, the DNA is TGCGCCAAACCGGCGGGGGGCCACAAGAGTCAAGAGACCCAGTACTTC.

The chain links TRBV30 to TRBJ1-4; D call uncertain. The CDR3 totals 15 residues. The V gene lost 2 bases and the J gene lost 3 bases, with 13 bases spanning the gap. Germline-derived CDR1 and CDR2 are GTSNPN and SVGIG (reference sequence). In DNA form, the CDR3 reads TGTGCCTGGAGTTACTCCACGCGGGCTAATGAAAAACTGTTTTTT. It specifies CAWSYSTRANEKLFF.

The chain uses TRBV10-1 and TRBJ2-7; D is undetermined. Germline V gene sequence: CDR1 WNHNN, CDR2 SYGVQD (reference sequence). V dropped 2 bases and J dropped 1 base, with 12 bases sitting between them. The CDR3 totals 15 residues. The CDR3 spells CASSENVGPSYEQYF. The CDR3 coding sequence is TGCGCCAGCAGTGAGAACGTTGGGCCATCCTACGAGCAGTACTTC.

The rearrangement uses TRBV7-8 and TRBJ2-1, with TRBD2 as a possible D gene (6 bases). This CDR3 is built from 12 residues. Germline V gene sequence: CDR1 SGHVS, CDR2 FQNEAQ. The V end lost 1 base, the J end lost 12 bases, and 10 bases lay between the germline ends. The CDR3 reads CASSLEGTGQFF. In DNA, the CDR3 is TGTGCCAGCAGCTTAGAGGGGACTGGGCAGTTCTTC.

This clone occurred a few times. Within the sample, other DNA sequences also encode this same CDR3. The chain employs TRBV4-1 and TRBJ2-7, with 12 nucleotides matching TRBD2. Germline CDR1 is MGHRA and CDR2 is YSYEKL. The V segment lost 1 base and the J segment 0 bases; nucleotides outside the gene matches: 7. There are 18 residues in the CDR3. Written as DNA, the CDR3 is TGCGCCAGCAGCCAAGCCGGGACTAGCGGGTTCAGCTCCTACGAGCAGTACTTC. Translation gives CASSQAGTSGFSSYEQYF.

The V gene is TRBV19, the J gene TRBJ2-1; a possible D gene is TRBD2 (6 bases). V shed 1 base and J shed 1 base, with 11 bases lying between them. This CDR3 is built from 16 residues. Germline V lookup: CDR1 LNHDA, CDR2 SQIVND (reference sequence). The DNA of the CDR3 is TGTGCCAGTAGTATAGCAGGTGGGGGGTCCTACAATGAGCAGTTCTTC. As protein: CASSIAGGGSYNEQFF.

This clone was seen only a few times. The chain carries TRBV9 and TRBJ2-5; 8 bases line up with TRBD1. The CDR3 consists of 14 residues. Germline V CDR1 and CDR2: SGDLS, YYNGEE. The V and J ends lost 4 bases and 1 base, in that order; junction bases with no gene match: 3. The CDR3 nucleotides read TGTGCCAGCAGCCCGACAGGGGCCCAAGAGACCCAGTACTTC. It codes for CASSPTGAQETQYF.

The chain has TRBV11-2 and TRBJ2-2, with TRBD1 as a possible D gene (6 bases). CDR1 is SGHAT, CDR2 FQNNGV, per germline. The CDR3 has 17 residues. Trimming removed 5 bases at V and 5 bases at J, with 21 bases between. CDR3 loop: CASSPRTDHYDTGELFF. The CDR3 DNA reads TGTGCCAGCAGCCCGCGGACAGACCACTACGATACCGGGGAGCTGTTTTTT. Supplemented by reference TRBV11-2 and TRBJ2-2, the full variable domain reads EAGVAQSPRYKIIEKRQSVAFWCNPISGHATLYWYQQILGQGPKLLIQFQNNGVVDDSQLPKDRFSAERLKGVDSTLKIQPAKLEDSAVYLCASSPRTDHYDTGELFFGEGSRLTVL.

This sequence joins TRBV2 and TRBJ1-1; TRBD1 agrees at 9 bases. Germline V gives CDR1 SNHLY, CDR2 FYNNEI. J was trimmed by 7 bases and V by 6 bases; bases with no gene match: 12. The CDR3 extends over 15 amino acids. CDR3 nucleotide sequence: TGTGCCAGCAGCCAACAGGGGGCCCCTAGGCATGAAGCTTTCTTT. Translating it yields CASSQQGAPRHEAFF.

This clone was seen a handful of times. The V gene is TRBV5-4, the J gene TRBJ2-7, with D uncertain. With 0 bases removed from V and 1 base from J, the gap between germline ends came to 8 bases. Looked up from germline, CDR1 is SGHNT and CDR2 is YYREEE (reference sequence). CDR3 length: 14 residues. The CDR3 spells CASSLEVGSYEQYF. CDR3 DNA sequence: TGTGCCAGCAGCTTGGAGGTCGGGTCCTACGAGCAGTACTTC. The variable domain in full, completed from reference TRBV5-4 and TRBJ2-7, reads ETGVTQSPTHLIKTRGQQVTLRCSSQSGHNTVSWYQQALGQGPQFIFQYYREEENGRGNFPPRFSGLQFPNYSSELNVNALELDDSALYLCASSLEVGSYEQYFGPGTRLTVT.

The rearrangement joins TRBV15 to TRBJ2-3; 8 positions match TRBD2. CDR1 is LNHNV and CDR2 is YYDKDF in the germline V gene (reference sequence). J was trimmed by 1 base and V by 2 bases; bases with no gene match: 5. This CDR3 has 16 residues. DNA for the CDR3: TGTGCCACCAGCAGAATACAAGCGGGGGGCACAGATACGCAGTATTTT. Encoded protein: CATSRIQAGGTDTQYF.